This T cell receptor (beta chain) came from a study of shared T cell receptors in the human thymus. Germline-derived CDR1 and CDR2 are PRHDT and FYEKMQ (reference sequence). After removal of 1 base from V and 4 bases from J, the junction contained 18 bases not matched to a gene. The CDR3 length is 20 residues. Using immunoSEQ multiplex PCR, the repertoire was profiled, and TCRdb retains in-frame clones only, with some absent. The repertoire consists of approximately 580,000 clones, with approximately 80% occurring once and the leading ten covering 0.013%. The same data also contributed to another study, on human thymus T cells.

Sequenced sample: thymocytes. The rearrangement joins TRBV13 to TRBJ2-1; 8 nucleotides agree with TRBD2. This sequence originates from a boy younger than two with a congenital heart defect. The CDR3, as DNA: TGTGCCAGCAGCTTAGTGCTAGGGAAAGGGACTAGTCGGCTTTACAATGAGCAGTTCTTC. It is translated as CASSLVLGKGTSRLYNEQFF.